Presented here are 8 T cell receptor beta chains from one specimen sequenced in a study of OX40 agonist ivuxolimab in advanced cancers. Libraries were prepared by immunoSEQ multiplex PCR; TCRdb keeps only in-frame clonotypes and omits some of them. In the table there are fewer than 75,000 clones, roughly 87% of which are singletons. Material: CD4+ or CD8+ T cells sorted from blood, obtained in a trial of the OX40 agonist ivuxolimab. Source of these receptors: an adult with an advanced solid tumor such as melanoma, head and neck, liver or kidney cancer.

The chain joins TRBV10-3 to TRBJ1-3; D gene ambiguous. CDR1 ENHRY and CDR2 SYGVKD come from the germline V gene. The CDR3 extends over 15 amino acids. V dropped 7 bases and J dropped 0 bases, with 13 bases sitting between them. The DNA of the CDR3 is TGTGCCATCACCCGGACGGCTAACTCTGGAAACACCATATATTTT. This encodes CAITRTANSGNTIYF.

The rearrangement links TRBV5-1 to TRBJ2-2, with a tentative D call TRBD2 (6 bases). Germline V CDR1 and CDR2: SGHRS, YFSETQ. V lost 0 bases and J 9 bases, leaving 12 bases between the germline ends. This CDR3 is built from 14 residues. The CDR3 DNA sequence: TGCGCCAGCAGCTTGGAGTCTAGCGTCCGGGAGCTGTTTTTT. Residues: CASSLESSVRELFF. Variable domain in full (rest from reference TRBV5-1 and TRBJ2-2): KAGVTQTPRYLIKTRGQQVTLSCSPISGHRSVSWYQQTPGQGLQFLFEYFSETQRNKGNFPGRFSGRQFSNSRSEMNVSTLELGDSALYLCASSLESSVRELFFGEGSRLTVL.

The chain is built from TRBV19 and TRBJ2-2; tentatively, D is TRBD2 (6 bases). Trimming took off 5 bases at V and 3 bases at J, with 13 bases between the two ends. Germline assignment: CDR1 LNHDA and CDR2 SQIVND (reference sequence). CDR3 size: 15 residues. Here the CDR3 reads CASSLGGVHTGELFF. Written as DNA, the CDR3 is TGTGCCAGTAGTCTGGGGGGAGTGCACACCGGGGAGCTGTTTTTT.

This chain connects TRBV30 to TRBJ2-3; D is possibly TRBD1 or TRBD2 (5 bases each). The CDR3 is 13 amino acids. The germline V and J ends were trimmed by 3 bases and 1 base, with 8 bases remaining between them. Germline V gene sequence: CDR1 GTSNPN, CDR2 SVGIG (reference sequence). CDR3 sequence (DNA): TGTGCCTGGAGCGAGGGGCGCACAGATACGCAGTATTTT. Translation gives CAWSEGRTDTQYF.

The V call is TRBV18, the J call TRBJ2-5; D may be TRBD1 (5 bases). The V and J ends lost 5 bases and 0 bases respectively, with 7 bases between them. From germline, CDR1 is KGHSH and CDR2 LQKENI. The CDR3 consists of 13 residues. Here the CDR3 DNA reads TGTGCCAGCTCAAGGACATACCAAGAGACCCAGTACTTC. Its translation: CASSRTYQETQYF.

This chain links TRBV6-6 with TRBJ2-5, with 9 bases aligning to TRBD2. CDR1 is MNHNY, CDR2 SVGAGI, per germline (reference sequence). Germline trimming cut 6 bases from V and 3 bases from J; bases unmatched to any gene: 5. CDR3 length: 14 residues. The CDR3 region is CASSTTSGKETQYF. DNA for the CDR3: TGTGCCAGCAGCACGACTAGCGGAAAAGAGACCCAGTACTTC.

The rearrangement uses TRBV28 and TRBJ2-7; D gene uncertain. Germline values: CDR1 MDHEN, CDR2 SYDVKM. Trimming cost V 3 bases and J 3 bases, with 6 bases left between them. This CDR3 has 12 amino acids. CDR3: CASSLVFYEQYF. CDR3 sequence (DNA): TGTGCCAGCAGTTTGGTATTCTACGAGCAGTACTTC. Based on the CDR3 plus reference TRBV28 and TRBJ2-7, the full variable domain is DVKVTQSSRYLVKRTGEKVFLECVQDMDHENMFWYRQDPGLGLRLIYFSYDVKMKEKGDIPEGYSVSREKKERFSLILESASTNQTSMYLCASSLVFYEQYFGPGTRLTVT.

This chain joins TRBV15 and TRBJ2-3; 7 nucleotides line up with TRBD2. Unmatched junction bases numbered 6, after V lost 2 bases and J lost 1 base. Germline assignment: CDR1 LNHNV and CDR2 YYDKDF (reference sequence). The CDR3 consists of 16 residues. CDR3 in amino acids: CATSRQPGRRTDTQYF. The DNA for the CDR3 is TGTGCCACCAGCAGACAACCCGGGAGGCGCACAGATACGCAGTATTTT.